This record concerns one T cell receptor beta chain sequence. This clonotype was recorded at least ten times. Its antigen remains undetermined. The record has no base qualities; no much larger clone is one base away. Its CDR3 holds 16 amino acids, cysteine through phenylalanine. Of the read, only the CDR3 DNA is kept; its 48 bases are in frame from base 1. For CDR1 and CDR2, the germline V gene lists SGHVS and FQNEAQ. From V the trimming removes 1 base and from J it removes 3 bases, while the gene matches leave 4 bases of the junction unaccounted for. The entry originates in a study of breast tumors, draining lymph nodes, adjacent tissues (dated by TCRdb to the mid-2010s). A note on the overall study: The study compared TCR beta repertoires across tumor, adjacent nontumor tissue and axillary lymph nodes from breast cancer patients. The study aimed to assess the relationships and possible T-cell exchange between tumor, surrounding tissue and draining lymph node repertoires in human breast cancer. What the research found in general, with its limitations: The data were considered consistent with most tumor T cells being derived from the lymph node and subsequently expanding within tumor tissue. In luminal-like breast cancer, tumor and nontumor tissue repertoires resembled each other significantly more than in basal-like breast cancer. The study presented the conclusion that tumor T cells originate in lymph nodes as consistent with a hypothesis, not as something directly demonstrated. Tumor T-cell repertoires showed less diversity than lymph node repertoires and more diversity than nontumor tissue repertoires, and tumor T-cell repertoires showed preferential V and J gene usage.

Lymph node samples came from the axillary draining lymph nodes of breast cancer patients. The run used an Illumina HiSeq 2000. Multiplex PCR amplification was used to build the TCR beta chain libraries. The amplified TCR beta chain products were analyzed by high-throughput sequencing. The public reads were run again by TCRdb, first through fastp at Q25 and then through MiXCR, and only productive beta chains were kept. Identical CDR3 proteins give one entry, which carries the most common genes and DNA. The sample table shows some 130,000 distinct CDR3 sequences, and 20% to 25% are seen once. The top ten clonotypes cover 2% to 2.5% of the sample.

The receptor was derived from a female donor with breast cancer. Some clones in this sample may be carry-over from other donors' samples. The chain joins TRBV7-8 to TRBJ2-1; the central 9 bases match TRBD2. The sequencing sample was made of axillary lymph node tissue. The CDR3 has the sequence CASSLGSGSVYNEQFF. The sequence in DNA is TGTGCCAGCAGCTTAGGTAGCGGGAGCGTCTACAATGAGCAGTTCTTC.